This is a list of T cell receptor beta chains from one sample in a study of metastatic and nonmetastatic thyroid tumors. Via MiXCR, TCRdb re-called the PCR reads. The data show around 18,000 clones, approximately 20% seen once. Sample: tumor tissue. All receptors derive from a female donor with papillary thyroid cancer or a benign thyroid nodule (not recorded which). Some clones in this sample may be carry-over from other donors' samples. Both conserved end residues are part of each CDR3. Fields, in order: J gene, V gene, D gene, clone size, CDR3 protein, CDR3 DNA. The D gene is left open where the match is weak. Clone size, where shown, is once, few, many, or a class for clones that have expanded.

>TRBJ1-1|TRBV6-1|TRBD1|NA
CASRVHRGQGTEAFF
TGTGCCAGCAGAGTCCACAGGGGGCAGGGCACTGAAGCTTTCTTT
>TRBJ2-2|TRBV7-2|NA|many
CASSLLDPGTGELFF
TGTGCCAGCAGCTTATTGGACCCGGGGACCGGGGAGCTGTTTTTT
>TRBJ2-1|TRBV6-2/TRBV6-3|NA|many
CASSSLYPYNEQFF
TGTGCCAGCAGTTCCCTCTACCCATACAATGAGCAGTTCTTC
>TRBJ2-7|TRBV5-1|TRBD2|large
CASSLGPGLGVYEQYF
TGCGCCAGCAGCTTGGGGCCGGGACTAGGCGTCTACGAGCAGTACTTC
>TRBJ1-2|TRBV7-9|NA|many
CASQLSGQGIGSDYGYTF
TGTGCCAGCCAATTGTCAGGGCAGGGGATTGGAAGTGACTATGGCTACACCTTC
>TRBJ2-7|TRBV28|NA|NA
CASRGSDRNYEQYF
TGTGCCAGCAGAGGGAGTGACAGAAACTACGAGCAGTACTTC
>TRBJ1-2|TRBV11-2|TRBD1|once
CASSLEQGAFYGYTF
TGTGCCAGCAGCTTAGAACAGGGGGCCTTCTATGGCTACACCTTC
>TRBJ2-7|TRBV10-3|NA|many
CAISDGTGRDEQYF
TGTGCCATCAGTGACGGTACAGGGCGCGACGAGCAGTACTTC
>TRBJ1-2|TRBV28|NA|NA
CASSGQGRYTF
TGTGCCAGCAGTGGGCAGGGCCGCTACACCTTC
>TRBJ2-1|TRBV6-1|TRBD2|medium-sized
CASMELAGGEQFF
TGTGCCAGCATGGAGTTAGCGGGAGGTGAGCAGTTCTTC
>TRBJ2-7|TRBV6-2/TRBV6-3|TRBD2|many
CASSPLGGLGTYEQYF
TGTGCCAGCAGTCCGCTGGGGGGACTAGGTACCTACGAGCAGTACTTC
>TRBJ2-1|TRBV6-5|TRBD2|medium-sized
CASSYSSGRANEQFF
TGTGCCAGCAGTTACTCGAGCGGGAGGGCGAATGAGCAGTTCTTC
>TRBJ1-2|TRBV7-9|NA|NA
CASSFARDHYGYTF
TGTGCCAGCAGCTTCGCCAGGGACCACTATGGCTACACCTTC
>TRBJ1-1|TRBV3-1|NA|NA
CASSPLGSVGSTEAFF
TGTGCCAGCAGCCCCCTTGGGTCGGTGGGAAGCACTGAAGCTTTCTTT
>TRBJ1-5|TRBV29-1|NA|medium-sized
CSVGGDNQPQHF
TGCAGCGTTGGGGGGGACAATCAGCCCCAGCATTTT
>TRBJ2-1|TRBV27|NA|many
CASSLRVGLSVEQFF
TGTGCCAGCAGTTTACGGGTCGGGCTTAGCGTCGAGCAGTTCTTC
>TRBJ2-5|TRBV4-1|TRBD2|NA
CASSQFPRGGQETQYF
TGCGCCAGCAGCCAATTCCCCCGGGGGGGGCAGGAGACCCAGTACTTC
>TRBJ2-5|TRBV7-9|TRBD2|many
CASSLSGRDETQYF
TGTGCCAGCAGCTTAAGCGGGAGGGATGAGACCCAGTACTTC
>TRBJ1-6|TRBV6-1|NA|many
CASNGQPNSPLHF
TGTGCCAGCAACGGACAGCCGAATTCACCCCTCCACTTT
>TRBJ2-7|TRBV10-3|TRBD1|NA
CATSEGYRGEQYF
TGTGCCACCAGTGAAGGCTACAGGGGCGAGCAGTACTTC
>TRBJ2-1|TRBV5-4|TRBD2|many
CASSWGTSALNLNEQFF
TGTGCCAGCAGCTGGGGTACTAGCGCATTAAATTTAAATGAGCAGTTCTTC
>TRBJ1-2|TRBV27|NA|few
CASRKGAHGYTF
TGTGCCAGCAGAAAAGGGGCCCATGGCTACACCTTT
>TRBJ1-2|TRBV28|NA|many
CASSFRGNYGYTF
TGTGCCAGCAGTTTTAGAGGGAACTATGGCTACACCTTC
>TRBJ2-2|TRBV6-1|TRBD2|NA
CASSPLAVVTGELFF
TGTGCCAGCAGCCCACTAGCGGTAGTCACCGGGGAGCTGTTTTTT
>TRBJ1-3|TRBV20-1|NA|many
CSARTPFGSGNTIYF
TGCAGTGCTCGTACCCCGTTTGGCTCGGGAAACACCATATATTTT
>TRBJ2-3|TRBV28|NA|NA
CASREGSKDTQYF
TGTGCCAGCAGGGAAGGGTCAAAAGATACGCAGTATTTT
>TRBJ1-1|TRBV29-1|NA|many
CSASGRTYGGLNTEAFF
TGCAGCGCCTCGGGACGGACTTACGGGGGGTTGAACACTGAAGCTTTCTTT
>TRBJ2-7|TRBV12-3/TRBV12-4|NA|few
CAGSAGPSSYEQYF
TGTGCCGGCAGCGCGGGGCCAAGCTCCTACGAGCAGTACTTC
>TRBJ2-7|TRBV11-3|NA|medium-sized
CASSPALPGPNYEQYF
TGTGCCAGCAGCCCAGCCCTTCCGGGACCCAACTACGAGCAGTACTTC
>TRBJ2-3|TRBV20-1|TRBD2|once
CSARVPSGGKDTQYF
TGCAGTGCTAGAGTTCCGAGCGGGGGGAAAGATACGCAGTATTTT
>TRBJ2-7|TRBV12-3/TRBV12-4|TRBD2|few
CASTKGLAGLYEQYF
TGTGCCAGCACCAAGGGACTAGCGGGACTATACGAGCAGTACTTC
>TRBJ2-1|TRBV6-1|TRBD2|many
CASSEDAGGPTEQFF
TGTGCCAGCAGTGAAGACGCGGGAGGGCCTACTGAGCAGTTCTTC
>TRBJ1-2|TRBV6-2/TRBV6-3|TRBD1|medium-sized
CASSFWTGLYGYTF
TGTGCCAGCAGTTTTTGGACAGGGCTCTATGGCTACACCTTC
>TRBJ1-2|TRBV28|NA|many
CASSPGHQYGYTF
TGTGCCAGCAGCCCGGGACATCAGTATGGCTACACCTTC
>TRBJ1-2|TRBV9|TRBD1|NA
CASSYEGQGGSGYTF
TGTGCCAGCAGCTATGAGGGACAGGGAGGTAGTGGCTACACCTTC
>TRBJ2-1|TRBV5-1|NA|once
CASSIGNEQFF
TGCGCCAGCAGCATCGGGAATGAGCAGTTCTTC
>TRBJ2-3|TRBV3-1|NA|NA
CASGDRHTDTQYF
TGTGCCAGCGGGGACCGTCACACAGATACGCAGTATTTT
>TRBJ2-1|TRBV12-3/TRBV12-4|NA|NA
CASNLYNEQFF
TGTGCCAGCAACCTCTACAATGAGCAGTTCTTC
>TRBJ1-5|TRBV10-3|NA|many
CAISESNILAQHF
TGTGCCATCAGTGAGTCGAATATCCTGGCCCAGCATTTT
>TRBJ1-1|TRBV4-2|TRBD1|NA
CASSQTRGLGTEAFF
TGTGCCAGCAGCCAAACGAGGGGGCTGGGGACTGAAGCTTTCTTT
>TRBJ1-3|TRBV15|NA|few
CATITGTTSSGNTIYF
TGTGCCACCATCACCGGGACGACTAGCTCTGGAAACACCATATATTTT
>TRBJ2-7|TRBV5-1|NA|NA
CASSYAGTSYEQYF
TGCGCCAGCAGCTATGCCGGGACTTCCTACGAGCAGTACTTC
>TRBJ1-5|TRBV19|NA|medium-sized
CASSDRNQPQHF
TGTGCCAGTAGTGACAGGAATCAGCCCCAGCATTTT
>TRBJ2-5|TRBV2|TRBD2|many
CASSEYTGGETQYF
TGTGCCAGCAGTGAATATACGGGGGGAGAGACCCAGTACTTC
>TRBJ2-1|TRBV20-1|TRBD2|many
CSARTSGSLNEQFF
TGCAGTGCTAGGACTAGCGGGAGCCTTAATGAGCAGTTCTTC
>TRBJ1-1|TRBV11-2|NA|NA
CSSSPRGRVGNTEAFF
TGTTCCAGCAGCCCAAGGGGCAGGGTGGGGAACACTGAAGCTTTCTTT
>TRBJ2-7|TRBV6-5|TRBD2|NA
CASSWGLAGTHEQYF
TGTGCCAGCAGTTGGGGACTAGCGGGAACCCACGAGCAGTACTTC
>TRBJ2-3|TRBV20-1|TRBD2|medium-sized
CSASSLAGGGTDTQYF
TGCAGTGCTAGTTCTTTAGCGGGAGGAGGCACAGATACGCAGTATTTT
>TRBJ1-6|TRBV19|NA|few
CASDGGVSPLHF
TGTGCCAGTGATGGAGGCGTTTCACCCCTCCACTTT
>TRBJ2-2|TRBV6-1|TRBD2|many
CASSERSSGYTGELFF
TGTGCCAGCAGTGAAAGGTCTAGCGGTTACACCGGGGAGCTGTTTTTT
>TRBJ2-7|TRBV28|TRBD2|NA
CASSLRLAGVTYEQYF
TGTGCCAGCAGTTTAAGGCTAGCGGGGGTCACCTACGAGCAGTACTTC
>TRBJ2-3|TRBV4-3|NA|many
CASSLGWGDTQYF
TGCGCCAGCAGCCTTGGGTGGGGAGATACGCAGTATTTT
>TRBJ2-5|TRBV20-1|TRBD2|medium-sized
CSARETSGTLQETQYF
TGCAGTGCTAGAGAGACTAGCGGAACCCTTCAAGAGACCCAGTACTTC
>TRBJ2-7|TRBV6-1|NA|many
CASSDDRYEQYF
TGTGCCAGCAGCGACGACCGCTACGAGCAGTACTTC
>TRBJ2-1|TRBV20-1|TRBD2|NA
CSAPIWTSSYNEQFF
TGCAGTGCCCCGATTTGGACTAGCTCCTACAATGAGCAGTTCTTC